A few counts support the clone carrying this T cell receptor beta chain. Antigen specificity is unknown. J was trimmed by 7 bases and V by 6 bases; bases with no gene match: 11. The germline V gene encodes CDR1 SGHVS and CDR2 FQNEAQ. The CDR3 spans 14 residues. These data come from a study of T cell repertoires in cytomegalovirus infection. Background on the study: Both a matching HLA type and CMV infection were indicated by public TCR beta signatures. Overall study findings and caveats: In two of eight donors, the top clonotype was HLA-C-restricted CMV-specific.

TCRdb used MiXCR to reprocess the reads, holding one entry per CDR3 protein. This repertoire shows 200,000 to 250,000 distinct CDR3 sequences, roughly 22% found once; its top ten account for about 20%. This sequence was found in a human donor in good health (CMV status not recorded). Some clones in this sample may be carry-over from other donors' samples. This chain connects TRBV7-8 to TRBJ1-2; 7 bases line up with TRBD1. The specimen was CD8+ T cells from PBMCs. The CDR3 spells CASRSHRGLTGYTF. The CDR3 DNA follows: TGTGCCAGCAGAAGCCACAGGGGACTCACTGGCTACACCTTC.